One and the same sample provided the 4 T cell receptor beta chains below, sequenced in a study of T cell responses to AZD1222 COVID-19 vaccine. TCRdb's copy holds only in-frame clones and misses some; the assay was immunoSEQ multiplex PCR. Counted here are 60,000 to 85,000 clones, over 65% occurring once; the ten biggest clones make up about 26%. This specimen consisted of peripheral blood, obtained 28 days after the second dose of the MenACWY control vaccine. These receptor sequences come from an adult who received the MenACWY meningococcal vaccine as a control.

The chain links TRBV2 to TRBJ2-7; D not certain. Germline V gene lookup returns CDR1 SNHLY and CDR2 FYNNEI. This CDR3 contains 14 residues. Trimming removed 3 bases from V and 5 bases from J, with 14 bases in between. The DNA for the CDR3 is TGTGCCAGCAGTGAGACTTTCCTTTTAAACGAGCAGTACTTC. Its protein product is CASSETFLLNEQYF.

The chain's CDR3 is CASSLLPTGTANEQFF. Here the CDR3 DNA reads TGTGCCAGCAGTTTACTACCAACCGGGACGGCAAATGAGCAGTTCTTC. V and J are TRBV28 and TRBJ2-1, with D perhaps being TRBD1 or TRBD2 (5 bases each). Trimming shortened V by 2 bases and J by 7 bases, and 18 bases separated the two germline ends. The CDR3 sequence is 16 residues long. Germline-derived CDR1 and CDR2 are MDHEN and SYDVKM.

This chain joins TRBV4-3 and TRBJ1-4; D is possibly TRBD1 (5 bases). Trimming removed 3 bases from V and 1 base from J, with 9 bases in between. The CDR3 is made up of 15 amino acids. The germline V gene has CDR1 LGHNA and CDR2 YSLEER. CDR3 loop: CASSQRGGTNEKLFF. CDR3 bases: TGCGCCAGCAGCCAGCGCGGGGGAACTAATGAAAAACTGTTTTTT.

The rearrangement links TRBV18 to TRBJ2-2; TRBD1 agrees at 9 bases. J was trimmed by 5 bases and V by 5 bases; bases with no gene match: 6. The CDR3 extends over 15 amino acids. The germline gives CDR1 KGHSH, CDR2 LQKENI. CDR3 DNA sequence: TGTGCCAGCTCAGGCCGGACAGGGGAAACCGGGGAGCTGTTTTTT. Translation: CASSGRTGETGELFF.